A selection of T cell receptor beta chains follows, all from one sample in a study of persistence of HIV-infected CD4 T cells. Which antigens these TCRs recognize remains unknown. Profiling relied on immunoSEQ multiplex PCR, and the TCRdb table lists in-frame clones only, not all of them. The sample has 37,000 or so clones; approximately 88% are singletons. The starting material was CD4+ T cells sorted from PBMCs after roughly 18-hour stimulation, obtained from a patient who received antiretroviral therapy. These receptors came from an adult man with HIV who was CMV-seropositive. The CDR3 runs from the conserved cysteine through the conserved F or W. A D gene is named only where the DNA matches it firmly. The size of a clone is reported for some rows only, either as once, few or many, or as a class for expanded clones.

v_gene: TRBV30
j_gene: TRBJ1-5
abundance: few
d_gene: -
len: 14
CDR3nt: TGTGCCTGGAGTAGCATGAATAGCAATCAGCCCCAGCATTTT
CDR3aa: CAWSSMNSNQPQHF

v_gene: TRBV6-2/TRBV6-3
j_gene: TRBJ1-2
abundance: -
d_gene: -
len: 12
CDR3nt: TGTGCCAGCAGTTACCCCGTTATCGGCTACACCTTC
CDR3aa: CASSYPVIGYTF

v_gene: TRBV19
j_gene: TRBJ2-3
abundance: once
d_gene: -
len: 14
CDR3nt: TGTGCCAGTACCAGATCCGGGGGAGGAGATACGCAGTATTTT
CDR3aa: CASTRSGGGDTQYF

v_gene: TRBV7-3
j_gene: TRBJ2-1
abundance: -
d_gene: -
len: 13
CDR3nt: TGTGCCAGCAGCCCTACGACAGACAATGAGCAGTTCTTC
CDR3aa: CASSPTTDNEQFF

v_gene: TRBV7-2
j_gene: TRBJ2-7
abundance: -
d_gene: -
len: 14
CDR3nt: TGTGCCAGCAGCTTAGATCTGAACTCCTACGAGCAGTACTTC
CDR3aa: CASSLDLNSYEQYF

v_gene: TRBV5-6
j_gene: TRBJ1-6
abundance: -
d_gene: -
len: 13
CDR3nt: TGTGCCAGCAGCCGGGGGCAAAATCCACCCCTCCACTTT
CDR3aa: CASSRGQNPPLHF

v_gene: TRBV5-1
j_gene: TRBJ1-3
abundance: -
d_gene: -
len: 15
CDR3nt: TGCGCCACCGCCCCGGACATCTTTTCTGGAAACACCATATATTTT
CDR3aa: CATAPDIFSGNTIYF

v_gene: TRBV6-1
j_gene: TRBJ2-1
abundance: -
d_gene: TRBD2
len: 16
CDR3nt: TGTGCCAGCAGTGAACGGACTAGCGGGAGGGGCAATGAGCAGTTCTTC
CDR3aa: CASSERTSGRGNEQFF

v_gene: TRBV6-5
j_gene: TRBJ1-2
abundance: few
d_gene: -
len: 14
CDR3nt: TGTGCCAGCACCCCCATGCAGAGATCCTATGGCTACACCTTC
CDR3aa: CASTPMQRSYGYTF

v_gene: TRBV23-1
j_gene: TRBJ1-2
abundance: -
d_gene: -
len: 15
CDR3nt: TGCGCCAGCAGTCAATCCCCCCACAGTCACTATGGCTACACCTTC
CDR3aa: CASSQSPHSHYGYTF

v_gene: TRBV7-3
j_gene: TRBJ1-3
abundance: -
d_gene: TRBD1
len: 15
CDR3nt: TGTGCCAGCAGCCGGGACAGCGCCTCTGGAAACACCATATATTTT
CDR3aa: CASSRDSASGNTIYF

v_gene: TRBV4-2
j_gene: TRBJ2-1
abundance: -
d_gene: TRBD2
len: 16
CDR3nt: TGTGCCAGCAGCCAAGATCGGTCTAGCGGGGGCAATGAGCAGTTCTTC
CDR3aa: CASSQDRSSGGNEQFF

v_gene: TRBV15
j_gene: TRBJ1-2
abundance: -
d_gene: -
len: 15
CDR3nt: TGTGCCACCAGCAGAGATCGGGCTGGCACCTATGGCTACACCTTC
CDR3aa: CATSRDRAGTYGYTF

v_gene: TRBV10-3
j_gene: TRBJ2-5
abundance: -
d_gene: TRBD2
len: 14
CDR3nt: TGTGCCATCGGGGCTAGCGGGAACCAAGAGACCCAGTACTTC
CDR3aa: CAIGASGNQETQYF

v_gene: TRBV10-3
j_gene: TRBJ2-7
abundance: -
d_gene: -
len: 13
CDR3nt: TGTGCCATCAGTGACAGGGGAAGATCCGAGCAGTACTTC
CDR3aa: CAISDRGRSEQYF

v_gene: TRBV7-6
j_gene: TRBJ1-2
abundance: -
d_gene: TRBD1
len: 13
CDR3nt: TGTGCCAGCAGCTTGGCTACAGGGGAAGGCTACACCTTC
CDR3aa: CASSLATGEGYTF

v_gene: TRBV7-3
j_gene: TRBJ1-1
abundance: -
d_gene: -
len: 13
CDR3nt: TGTGCCAGCAGCCCCGGGTCCCAGACTGAAGCTTTCTTT
CDR3aa: CASSPGSQTEAFF

v_gene: TRBV3-1/TRBV3-2
j_gene: TRBJ2-1
abundance: -
d_gene: -
len: 15
CDR3nt: TGTGCCAGCAGCCAAGAAACAGGTCACTACAATGAGCAGTTCTTC
CDR3aa: CASSQETGHYNEQFF

v_gene: TRBV7-2
j_gene: TRBJ2-2
abundance: -
d_gene: -
len: 13
CDR3nt: TGTGCCAGCAGTTTTAGGGGCACCGGGGAGCTGTTTTTT
CDR3aa: CASSFRGTGELFF

v_gene: TRBV6-5
j_gene: TRBJ1-6
abundance: -
d_gene: -
len: 16
CDR3nt: TGTGCCAGCAGTTACTCGATGCGGGGTTCTAATTCACCCCTCCACTTT
CDR3aa: CASSYSMRGSNSPLHF

v_gene: TRBV14
j_gene: TRBJ2-7
abundance: -
d_gene: -
len: 16
CDR3nt: TGTGCCAGCAGCCAAGAAATTCATACAGGGTTAGGCGAGCAGTACTTC
CDR3aa: CASSQEIHTGLGEQYF

v_gene: TRBV6-4
j_gene: TRBJ2-3
abundance: -
d_gene: TRBD1
len: 15
CDR3nt: TGTGCCAGCAGTGCCAGGACAGGGGGCTTGGATACGCAGTATTTT
CDR3aa: CASSARTGGLDTQYF

v_gene: TRBV19
j_gene: TRBJ2-4
abundance: -
d_gene: -
len: 16
CDR3nt: TGTGCCAGTAGGGATTTAACAGGCTTAGCCAAAAACATTCAGTACTTC
CDR3aa: CASRDLTGLAKNIQYF

v_gene: TRBV2
j_gene: TRBJ2-7
abundance: -
d_gene: -
len: 12
CDR3nt: TGTGCCAGCGGCAGGGATTCGGACGAGCAGTACTTC
CDR3aa: CASGRDSDEQYF

v_gene: TRBV29-1
j_gene: TRBJ1-1
abundance: -
d_gene: -
len: 13
CDR3nt: TGCAGCGGCCTTGGACAGCCGAACACTGAAGCTTTCTTT
CDR3aa: CSGLGQPNTEAFF

v_gene: TRBV5-6
j_gene: TRBJ1-1
abundance: -
d_gene: -
len: 16
CDR3nt: TGTGCCAGCAGCTTGGGGGGTCCACCGGGGAACACTGAAGCTTTCTTT
CDR3aa: CASSLGGPPGNTEAFF

v_gene: TRBV10-3
j_gene: TRBJ1-1
abundance: -
d_gene: -
len: 13
CDR3nt: TGTGCCATCAGGAACTCCCCGAACACTGAAGCTTTCTTT
CDR3aa: CAIRNSPNTEAFF

v_gene: TRBV29-1
j_gene: TRBJ2-2
abundance: -
d_gene: TRBD1
len: 14
CDR3nt: TGCAGCGTTGGTATGACAGGGGGAACCGGGGAGCTGTTTTTT
CDR3aa: CSVGMTGGTGELFF

v_gene: TRBV5-4
j_gene: TRBJ1-5
abundance: -
d_gene: -
len: 12
CDR3nt: TGTGCCAGCAAAAGGGACAATCAGCCCCAGCATTTT
CDR3aa: CASKRDNQPQHF

v_gene: TRBV9
j_gene: TRBJ2-2
abundance: -
d_gene: TRBD2
len: 16
CDR3nt: TGTGCCAGCAGCTCCAAGCGGGGGGTGAACACCGGGGAGCTGTTTTTT
CDR3aa: CASSSKRGVNTGELFF

v_gene: TRBV7-6
j_gene: TRBJ1-4
abundance: -
d_gene: -
len: 14
CDR3nt: TGTGCCAGCAGCTTAGGGATGGGGAATGAAAAACTGTTTTTT
CDR3aa: CASSLGMGNEKLFF

v_gene: TRBV29-1
j_gene: TRBJ1-5
abundance: -
d_gene: -
len: 17
CDR3nt: TGCAGCGTTGTGCCTGCGCATGGGGGAAGTAGCAATCAGCCCCAGCATTTT
CDR3aa: CSVVPAHGGSSNQPQHF

v_gene: TRBV15
j_gene: TRBJ2-1
abundance: -
d_gene: TRBD2
len: 17
CDR3nt: TGTGCCACCAGCAGAGGGGGACTAGCGGGGGGCTACAATGAGCAGTTCTTC
CDR3aa: CATSRGGLAGGYNEQFF

v_gene: TRBV6-5
j_gene: TRBJ1-2
abundance: once
d_gene: -
len: 15
CDR3nt: TGTGCCAGCAGTTACACCTCCCCAGGCCCCTATGGCTACACCTTC
CDR3aa: CASSYTSPGPYGYTF

v_gene: TRBV4-1
j_gene: TRBJ1-3
abundance: -
d_gene: TRBD1
len: 17
CDR3nt: TGCGCCAGCAGGCTCAGTCCGGGACAGGGAGCTGGAAACACCATATATTTT
CDR3aa: CASRLSPGQGAGNTIYF

v_gene: TRBV4-3
j_gene: TRBJ1-2
abundance: -
d_gene: -
len: 14
CDR3nt: TGCGCCAGCAGCCAAGATTTAGGGCAGCTTGGCTACACCTTC
CDR3aa: CASSQDLGQLGYTF

v_gene: TRBV6-5
j_gene: TRBJ1-3
abundance: -
d_gene: -
len: 14
CDR3nt: TGTGCCAGCTTAAAGGGGAGCTCTGGAAACACCATATATTTT
CDR3aa: CASLKGSSGNTIYF

v_gene: TRBV30
j_gene: TRBJ2-7
abundance: -
d_gene: TRBD1
len: 14
CDR3nt: TGTGCCGTAACTCGGGACAGGGGGCGCTCCGAGCAGTACTTC
CDR3aa: CAVTRDRGRSEQYF

v_gene: TRBV10-3
j_gene: TRBJ2-7
abundance: -
d_gene: -
len: 12
CDR3nt: TGTGCCATCAGTGAGGTTAGCACCGAGCAGTACTTC
CDR3aa: CAISEVSTEQYF

v_gene: TRBV18
j_gene: TRBJ2-3
abundance: -
d_gene: TRBD1
len: 15
CDR3nt: TGTGCCAGCTCATCGTCGGGACAGGGGGCAGATACGCAGTATTTT
CDR3aa: CASSSSGQGADTQYF